The sequence of this TCR beta chain was determined in a study of T cell responses to AZD1222 COVID-19 vaccine. Study conclusions and caveats: With two AZD1222 doses given, Spike-specific TCR breadth and depth both rose. The study reported that nearly half of spike-specific TCRs target unmutated variant regions. After the peak T cell response, and only then, were repertoires sampled.

Pooled together were second doses at about 4 or about 12 weeks. Germline V gene lookup returns CDR1 LGHDT and CDR2 YNNKEL (reference sequence). The CDR3 runs to 14 residues. Trimming shortened V by 4 bases and J by 4 bases, and 11 bases separated the two germline ends. Only in-frame clones appear in the TCRdb table, and some are missing; sequencing was by immunoSEQ multiplex PCR. This sample has fewer than 200,000 clones; more than 75% occur once, and the top ten carry about 4.5%. Only one count was recorded for this clone. Its specificity is unknown. The material sequenced was peripheral blood, taken 28 days after the second AZD1222 dose. The receptor was isolated from an adult who received the AZD1222 COVID-19 vaccine. The genes are TRBV3-1 (or the pseudogene TRBV3-2) and TRBJ1-5; unclear D gene. This CDR3 reads CASSPLFGNQPQHF. In nucleotides, the CDR3 is TGTGCCAGCAGCCCTTTGTTCGGAAATCAGCCCCAGCATTTT.